The 30 T cell receptor beta chains in this list originate from one sample, sequenced in a study of CD8 T cell repertoires and HIV-1 epitope variants. TCRdb's copy holds only in-frame clones and misses some; the assay was immunoSEQ multiplex PCR. The sample includes several thousand clones, around two thirds of them seen just once. No cognate antigen is known for these TCRs. Source material: cultured CD8+ T cells derived from PBMCs. The receptors were sampled from a male donor with HIV.

This clone was seen only a few times. The chain links TRBV10-3 to TRBJ1-2; TRBD1 agrees at 8 bases. In germline, CDR1 is ENHRY, CDR2 SYGVKD. The V and J ends lost 8 bases and 4 bases, in that order; junction bases with no gene match: 9. The CDR3 sequence is 14 residues long. The CDR3 reads CAIRSTGESYGYTF. CDR3 nucleotide sequence: TGTGCCATCCGTTCGACAGGGGAAAGCTATGGCTACACCTTC.

This chain connects TRBV19 to TRBJ2-1; TRBD2 matches 10 bases. This CDR3 has 13 amino acids. CDR1 LNHDA and CDR2 SQIVND come from the germline V gene (reference sequence). Trimming cost V 10 bases and J 6 bases; bases outside gene matches: 6. The CDR3 region is CATLLAGTNEQFF. DNA of the CDR3: TGTGCCACCCTACTAGCGGGGACCAATGAGCAGTTCTTC.

The J gene is TRBJ1-5, the V gene TRBV7-8, with D perhaps matching TRBD1 (6 bases). CDR3 length: 17 residues. Trimming cost V 1 base and J 5 bases, with 18 bases left between them. Germline assignment: CDR1 SGHVS and CDR2 FQNEAQ. CDR3 amino acids: CASSLDTGSRVDQPQHF. CDR3 nucleotides: TGTGCCAGCAGCTTAGATACAGGGAGCAGGGTGGATCAGCCCCAGCATTTT. Full variable domain (missing parts from reference TRBV7-8 and TRBJ1-5): GAGVSQSPRYKVAKRGQDVALRCDPISGHVSLFWYQQALGQGPEFLTYFQNEAQLDKSGLPSDRFFAERPEGSVSTLKIQRTQQEDSAVYLCASSLDTGSRVDQPQHFGDGTRLSIL.

This sequence joins TRBV5-1 and TRBJ2-1; no reliable D call. The germline V gene has CDR1 SGHRS and CDR2 YFSETQ. The CDR3 runs to 15 residues. The V and J ends lost 5 bases and 6 bases respectively, with 18 bases between them. In nucleotides, the CDR3 is TGCGCCAGCAGTCAGGTAGTGCAGCTGGGCAATGAGCAGTTCTTC. Protein product: CASSQVVQLGNEQFF. Drawing the rest from reference TRBV5-1 and TRBJ2-1, the complete variable domain is KAGVTQTPRYLIKTRGQQVTLSCSPISGHRSVSWYQQTPGQGLQFLFEYFSETQRNKGNFPGRFSGRQFSNSRSEMNVSTLELGDSALYLCASSQVVQLGNEQFFGPGTRLTVL.

The chain has TRBV4-2 and TRBJ2-7; tentatively, D is TRBD1 (5 bases). In germline, CDR1 is LGHNA, CDR2 YNFKEQ. The germline V and J ends were trimmed by 5 bases and 0 bases, with 17 bases remaining between them. The CDR3 has 16 residues. The CDR3 sequence is CASSLAIQGSSYEQYF. The DNA for the CDR3 is TGTGCCAGCAGCTTGGCCATCCAGGGTTCCTCCTACGAGCAGTACTTC.

The chain has TRBV19 and TRBJ1-6, with 7 bases aligning to TRBD1. This CDR3 contains 14 residues. CDR1 and CDR2 (germline): LNHDA, SQIVND (reference sequence). V dropped 5 bases and J dropped 5; count of bases not matched to a gene: 3. The CDR3 DNA reads as TGTGCCAGTAGTGGGACAGCAGATAATTCACCCCTCCACTTT. Encoded protein: CASSGTADNSPLHF.

The sample holds one count of this clone. The chain carries TRBV13 and TRBJ1-1; TRBD1 aligns across 7 bases. V was clipped by 6 bases and J by 5 bases; unmatched bases: 9. The CDR3 runs 14 residues. Germline CDR1 and CDR2: PRHDT and FYEKMQ (reference sequence). As DNA, the CDR3 is TGTGCCAGCAGTCGAGTCCAGGGGGAGACTGAAGCTTTCTTT. The encoded protein is CASSRVQGETEAFF.

This chain links TRBV6-1 with TRBJ2-7; no definite D call. The V gene lost 1 base and the J gene lost 2 bases, with 9 bases spanning the gap. The germline CDR1 and CDR2 sequences are MNHNS and SASEGT. The CDR3 contains 14 residues. CDR3 nucleotide sequence: TGTGCCAGCAGTGAAGGAGCAGGTCCCTACGAGCAGTACTTC. As protein: CASSEGAGPYEQYF.

Regarding this clone: Relative to the germline gene, one junction end is altered; a read error may explain this. V gene TRBV5-4 combines with J gene TRBJ1-2, with 10 bases that match TRBD1. Germline CDR1 is SGHNT and CDR2 is YYREEE (reference sequence). The CDR3 sequence is 14 residues long. The CDR3 here is CASSDPGTGVLGAF. For the CDR3, the DNA is TGTGCCAGCAGCGATCCCGGGACAGGGGTCCTCGGTGCCTTC. Together with reference TRBV5-4 and TRBJ1-2, the CDR3 gives the full variable domain: ETGVTQSPTHLIKTRGQQVTLRCSSQSGHNTVSWYQQALGQGPQFIFQYYREEENGRGNFPPRFSGLQFPNYSSELNVNALELDDSALYLCASSDPGTGVLGAFGSGTRLTVV.

This clone was observed once. The chain is built from TRBV7-9 and TRBJ2-1, with 9 bases lining up with TRBD2. The V segment lost 5 bases and the J segment 3 bases; nucleotides outside the gene matches: 8. The length of the CDR3 is 16 residues. Germline loops: CDR1 SEHNR, CDR2 FQNEAQ (reference sequence). The DNA for the CDR3 is TGTGCCAGCAGCCTCCAAGCGGGGGGCGGCTACAATGAGCAGTTCTTC. Translated: CASSLQAGGGYNEQFF.

The rearrangement joins TRBV10-3 to TRBJ2-7; 7 bases line up with TRBD1. Germline CDR1 is ENHRY and CDR2 is SYGVKD. J gave up 2 bases and V 5 bases, and 15 bases lay outside the gene matches. The CDR3 consists of 17 residues. Here the CDR3 reads CAISPARTGRPTYEQYF. The CDR3 region has the DNA TGTGCCATCAGTCCCGCGCGGACAGGCAGACCTACCTACGAGCAGTACTTC.

CDR3 residues: CASSEVGLPERYEQYF. CDR3 sequence (DNA): TGTGCCAGCAGTGAGGTGGGACTACCCGAACGCTACGAGCAGTACTTC. J is TRBJ2-7 and V is TRBV7-8; 7 positions match TRBD2. Trimming at V came to 6 bases and at J to 3 bases, leaving 14 bases not matched to a gene. Per germline, CDR1 SGHVS and CDR2 FQNEAQ. This CDR3 has 16 amino acids.

The chain carries TRBV14 and TRBJ2-1; 8 nucleotides agree with TRBD2. With V trimmed by 0 bases and J by 0 bases, 7 bases remained unmatched. Per germline, CDR1 SGHDN and CDR2 FVKESK. The length of the CDR3 is 18 residues. For the CDR3, the DNA is TGTGCCAGCAGCCAAGAGAATACTAGCGGTAGCTCCTACAATGAGCAGTTCTTC. Translating gives CASSQENTSGSSYNEQFF.

The chain is built from TRBV30 and TRBJ2-5; no definite D call. Per the germline V gene, CDR1 is GTSNPN and CDR2 is SVGIG (reference sequence). Trimming shortened V by 4 bases and J by 5 bases, and 11 bases separated the two germline ends. The CDR3 extends over 12 amino acids. The chain's CDR3 is CAWKGGMETQYF. CDR3 bases: TGTGCCTGGAAGGGTGGGATGGAGACCCAGTACTTC.

This clone was detected only a few times. The genes are TRBV27 and TRBJ1-3; D possibly corresponds to TRBD1 (6 bases). Between the trimmed V and J ends, which lost 5 bases and 4 bases, there was a span of 12 bases. This CDR3 comprises 14 residues. Germline CDR1 MNHEY, CDR2 SMNVEV (reference sequence). The CDR3 DNA is TGTGCCAGCAGTCCCCGGGGGGCCGGAAACACCATATATTTT. Translating gives CASSPRGAGNTIYF.

This chain connects TRBV11-2 to TRBJ2-5; D is unclear. Germline values: CDR1 SGHAT, CDR2 FQNNGV. Deletions cut 1 base from V and 2 bases from J, with 11 bases between. This CDR3 contains 15 residues. The CDR3 region is CASSLGRELQETQYF. Here the CDR3 DNA reads TGTGCCAGCAGCTTAGGGCGAGAACTACAAGAGACCCAGTACTTC.

The J gene is TRBJ2-1, the V gene TRBV2; TRBD2 might be the D (6 bases). Trimming removed 7 bases at V and 5 bases at J, with 15 bases between. The CDR3 extends over 14 amino acids. Looked up from germline, CDR1 is SNHLY and CDR2 is FYNNEI. CDR3 protein: CASIAGGLDNEQFF. The CDR3, as DNA: TGTGCCAGCATTGCTGGAGGGTTGGACAATGAGCAGTTCTTC.

V is TRBV13 and J is TRBJ2-3; D possibly corresponds to TRBD2 (6 bases). Germline CDR1 is PRHDT and CDR2 is FYEKMQ (reference sequence). Deletions cut 5 bases from V and 4 bases from J, with 16 bases between. The CDR3 sequence is 15 residues long. The CDR3 reads CASSHNLEGPDTQYF. The DNA of the CDR3 is TGTGCCAGCAGCCACAATCTGGAGGGTCCAGATACGCAGTATTTT. Drawing the rest from reference TRBV13 and TRBJ2-3, the complete variable domain is AAGVIQSPRHLIKEKRETATLKCYPIPRHDTVYWYQQGPGQDPQFLISFYEKMQSDKGSIPDRFSAQQFSDYHSELNMSSLELGDSALYFCASSHNLEGPDTQYFGPGTRLTVL.

The table lists this clone with a few counts. This chain uses TRBV14 with TRBJ2-7; D perhaps matches TRBD1 (5 bases). This CDR3 is 13 amino acids long. V gave up 3 bases and J gave up 3 bases, with 9 bases separating them. Germline V gene lookup returns CDR1 SGHDN and CDR2 FVKESK. CDR3 sequence reads: CASSHYQGYEQYF. For the CDR3, the DNA is TGTGCCAGCAGCCATTACCAGGGCTACGAGCAGTACTTC.

The chain joins TRBV7-2 to TRBJ2-1, with 10 bases aligning to TRBD2. V lost 4 bases, J lost 6 bases, and 3 bases stayed unmatched. The CDR3 runs 14 residues. Germline V gene data show CDR1 as SGHTA and CDR2 as FQGNSA. The CDR3 nucleotides read TGTGCCAGCAGCTCACCTAGCGGGAGCAATGAGCAGTTCTTC. It codes for CASSSPSGSNEQFF.

This chain links TRBV9 with TRBJ1-2; 8 positions agree with TRBD1. V lost 3 bases, J lost 7 bases, and 8 bases stayed unmatched. The CDR3 sequence is 14 residues long. Germline loops: CDR1 SGDLS, CDR2 YYNGEE. CDR3 sequence (DNA): TGTGCCAGCAGCGCCGGACAGGGTCTAGGTGGCTACACCTTC. Encoded protein: CASSAGQGLGGYTF.

This clone was detected only a few times. This sequence joins TRBV9 and TRBJ2-7, with 9 nucleotides matching TRBD2. The V segment lost 5 bases and the J segment 5 bases; nucleotides outside the gene matches: 8. Germline lookup yields CDR1 SGDLS and CDR2 YYNGEE. The CDR3 loop spans 14 amino acids. This CDR3 reads CASSGGGGADEQYF. The CDR3 DNA is TGTGCCAGCAGTGGTGGCGGGGGGGCTGACGAGCAGTACTTC.

The chain joins TRBV11-1 to TRBJ2-7; 7 nucleotides match TRBD1. CDR3 length equals 15 residues. CDR1 and CDR2 from the germline V gene are SGHAT and FQDESV (reference sequence). With 4 bases clipped from V and 4 bases from J, the junction kept 10 bases outside the gene matches. The CDR3 loop is CASSSDRLGGYEQYF. The CDR3 bases are TGTGCCAGCAGCTCGGACAGGCTAGGGGGTTACGAGCAGTACTTC.

The V gene is TRBV18, the J gene TRBJ2-2; D ambiguous. The CDR3 contains 14 residues. Deletions cut 3 bases from V and 3 bases from J, with 8 bases between. The germline CDR1 and CDR2 sequences are KGHSH and LQKENI. CDR3 protein: CASSPQEYTGELFF. The CDR3 nucleotides are TGTGCCAGCTCACCCCAGGAATACACCGGGGAGCTGTTTTTT.

This clone is a singleton in its sample. The genes are TRBV5-6 and TRBJ2-3; 15 nucleotides agree with TRBD2. The CDR3 has 17 amino acids. Trimming cost V 0 bases and J 7 bases; bases outside gene matches: 6. Germline CDR1 is SGHDT and CDR2 is YYEEEE. The CDR3 DNA is TGTGCCAGCAGCTTGGAGGGACTAGCGGGAGGTGGGAATACGCAGTATTTT. Translated, it gives CASSLEGLAGGGNTQYF.

About this clone itself: One end of the junction varies from germline; a read error may be responsible. Other DNA sequences in this specimen translate into the identical CDR3. CDR3: CASSIVGYEQYF. DNA for the CDR3: TGTGCAAGTAGTATAGTAGGATACGAGCAGTACTTC. The J gene is TRBJ2-7, the V gene TRBV19; D gene unclear. The CDR3 is 12 residues long. The germline gives CDR1 LNHDA, CDR2 SQIVND (reference sequence).

The chain employs TRBV30 and TRBJ2-2, with D perhaps given as TRBD1 or TRBD2 (5 bases each). Trimming removed 0 bases at V and 3 bases at J, with 8 bases between. CDR3 length: 14 amino acids. From germline, CDR1 is GTSNPN and CDR2 SVGIG (reference sequence). In nucleotides, the CDR3 is TGTGCCTGGAGTGTATTGGGGGACACCGGGGAGCTGTTTTTT. Residues: CAWSVLGDTGELFF.

This clone has only a few counts. The chain carries TRBV6-6 and TRBJ1-2; 11 bases are shared with TRBD1. The V gene end was trimmed by 5 bases and the J gene end by 7 bases; junction bases not matched to a gene: 9. Germline values: CDR1 MNHNY, CDR2 SVGAGI (reference sequence). CDR3 size: 15 residues. CDR3 loop: CASSLLDRGPFGYTF. The CDR3 DNA is TGTGCCAGCAGTCTTTTGGACAGGGGGCCGTTTGGCTACACCTTC.

The chain uses TRBV18 and TRBJ1-3; D unresolved. The CDR3 covers 14 residues. Germline CDR1 KGHSH, CDR2 LQKENI. V lost 5 bases to trimming and J lost 0 bases, with 8 bases between them. The CDR3 sequence: CASSSGSSGNTIYF. CDR3 nucleotide sequence: TGTGCCAGCTCATCAGGTAGCTCTGGAAACACCATATATTTT.

V gene TRBV7-9 combines with J gene TRBJ2-1, with 10 positions matching TRBD2. The CDR3 extends over 15 amino acids. Losses at the gene ends were 7 bases for V and 4 bases for J; bases not matched to a gene: 7. The V gene's germline CDR1 is SEHNR and CDR2 FQNEAQ (reference sequence). The chain's CDR3 is CASIRAGGLYNEQFF. For the CDR3, the DNA is TGTGCCAGCATCCGAGCGGGAGGGCTATACAATGAGCAGTTCTTC.